The 22 T cell receptor beta chains listed next were all sequenced from one sample in a study of blood T cell repertoires in COVID-19. The method was immunoSEQ multiplex PCR; TCRdb's version includes in-frame clones alone and lacks a portion of them. The sample shows about 130,000 clones, around three quarters of them seen only once. The source material was peripheral blood. The receptors stem from a man between 40 and 49 years old with active or convalescent COVID-19.

The rearrangement joins TRBV6-6 to TRBJ2-7; the D gene is possibly TRBD1 (6 bases). The CDR3 is made up of 14 amino acids. V lost 3 bases to trimming and J lost 2 bases, with 11 bases between them. Germline V gene data show CDR1 as MNHNY and CDR2 as SVGAGI (reference sequence). CDR3 DNA sequence: TGTGCCAGCAGTTATTCAGGGGCCACCTACGAGCAGTACTTC. It codes for CASSYSGATYEQYF.

The chain uses TRBV6-2 or TRBV6-3 and TRBJ2-1, with a tentative D call TRBD1 (5 bases). The CDR3 has 16 amino acids. From germline, CDR1 is MNHEY and CDR2 SVGEGT. V lost 5 bases, J lost 0 bases, and 14 bases lay in between. CDR3 nucleotide sequence: TGTGCCAGCAGTAAACCCAGGGTAATCTCCTACAATGAGCAGTTCTTC. Its protein is CASSKPRVISYNEQFF.

This chain links TRBV3-1 (or the pseudogene TRBV3-2) with TRBJ2-5; 7 bases are a match to TRBD2. Germline V gene data show CDR1 as LGHDT and CDR2 as YNNKEL (reference sequence). The CDR3 covers 16 residues. V was pared by 0 bases and J by 2 bases, with 6 bases of the junction left unmatched. DNA of the CDR3: TGTGCCAGCAGCCAAGAGTCTAGGGGAGGGCAAGAGACCCAGTACTTC. Its translation is CASSQESRGGQETQYF.

This chain connects TRBV4-3 to TRBJ2-2; the match to TRBD1 covers 10 bases. V shed 2 bases, J shed 7 bases, and the junction held 7 bases outside the gene matches. The CDR3 consists of 16 residues. Germline values: CDR1 LGHNA, CDR2 YSLEER. CDR3 bases: TGCGCCAGCAGCCAATATTCCGGGACAGGGGACGGGGAGCTGTTTTTT. This gives the protein CASSQYSGTGDGELFF.

V usage is TRBV6-5 and J usage is TRBJ2-7; 8 bases fit TRBD1. The CDR3 totals 14 residues. CDR1 MNHEY and CDR2 SVGAGI come from the germline V gene. The trim removed 8 bases at V and 3 bases at J, leaving 9 bases unmatched. The CDR3 protein is CASDLGQGNYEQYF. CDR3 nucleotides: TGTGCCAGCGATCTAGGACAGGGCAACTACGAGCAGTACTTC.

This clone was found a few times. The chain joins TRBV7-6 to TRBJ2-7, with D hard to call. Trimming removed 5 bases at V and 3 bases at J, with 5 bases between. From germline, CDR1 is SGHVS and CDR2 FNYEAQ. This CDR3 spans 11 amino acids. The chain's CDR3 is CASSPGYEQYF. CDR3 nucleotides: TGTGCCAGCAGCCCCGGCTACGAGCAGTACTTC.

This chain joins TRBV12-3 or TRBV12-4 and TRBJ1-1; no definite D call. The CDR3 length is 13 residues. With 7 bases removed from V and 5 bases from J, the gap between germline ends came to 14 bases. The CDR3: CASTLRGYTEAFF. In DNA form, the CDR3 reads TGTGCCAGCACCTTACGAGGTTATACTGAAGCTTTCTTT.

In this sample, this clone turned up a few times. The CDR3 nucleotides read TGTGCCAGCAGCTCAGGGACAGGGGTTTCCTACGAGCAGTACTTC. Amino acid sequence: CASSSGTGVSYEQYF. This chain uses TRBV7-3 with TRBJ2-7; 10 bases are a match to TRBD1. The CDR3 sequence is 15 residues long. CDR1 and CDR2 (germline): SGHTA, FQGTGA. Unmatched junction bases numbered 4, after V lost 4 bases and J lost 1 base.

The chain links TRBV6-5 to TRBJ2-1; a weak D match, TRBD1 (6 bases). With 8 bases removed from V and 0 bases from J, the gap between germline ends came to 8 bases. CDR1 MNHEY and CDR2 SVGAGI come from the germline V gene. The CDR3 is 13 residues long. The CDR3 DNA sequence: TGTGCCAGCGGACAGAGCTCCTACAATGAGCAGTTCTTC. This translates into CASGQSSYNEQFF.

In this sample, this clone turned up a few times. The V gene is TRBV19, the J gene TRBJ1-2, with D tentatively TRBD1 (6 bases). V shed 6 bases and J shed 4 bases, with 12 bases lying between them. The CDR3 consists of 13 residues. Germline V gene lookup returns CDR1 LNHDA and CDR2 SQIVND (reference sequence). CDR3 DNA sequence: TGTGCCAGTAGCTTTGGACAGACCTATGGCTACACCTTC. Protein: CASSFGQTYGYTF.

The rearrangement links TRBV7-3 to TRBJ2-2; D is possibly TRBD1 (5 bases). This CDR3 region has 13 residues. Germline CDR1 reads SGHTA; CDR2 reads FQGTGA. Trimming took 10 bases from V and 7 from J, leaving 16 bases between them. The CDR3 region has the DNA TGTGCCATAAGGAAGGGGATTGACGGGGAGCTGTTTTTT. Its protein is CAIRKGIDGELFF.

The chain joins TRBV5-1 to TRBJ2-2; 7 positions agree with TRBD1. The CDR3 extends over 14 amino acids. Germline CDR1 reads SGHRS; CDR2 reads YFSETQ. The V gene end was trimmed by 0 bases and the J gene end by 7 bases; junction bases not matched to a gene: 3. The CDR3 reads CASSLDRGGGELFF. The CDR3 nucleotides are TGCGCCAGCAGCTTGGACAGGGGTGGCGGGGAGCTGTTTTTT.

The chain recombines TRBV6-2 or TRBV6-3 with TRBJ1-1; 7 nucleotides match TRBD1. The ends lost 3 bases at V and 5 bases at J; junction bases unmatched: 12. Germline CDR1 is MNHEY and CDR2 is SVGEGT. The CDR3 contains 16 residues. The CDR3 loop is CASSYGRGGGRTEAFF. In DNA form, the CDR3 reads TGTGCCAGCAGTTATGGCCGTGGAGGGGGCAGGACTGAAGCTTTCTTT.

The V call is TRBV7-9, the J call TRBJ2-1; D is undetermined. Deletions cut 6 bases from V and 7 bases from J, with 10 bases between. CDR3 length equals 12 residues. Germline CDR1 reads SEHNR; CDR2 reads FQNEAQ (reference sequence). The CDR3: CASRDTGNEQFF. Written as DNA, the CDR3 is TGTGCCAGCAGGGATACGGGTAATGAGCAGTTCTTC.

The chain employs TRBV4-1 and TRBJ2-2; 7 nucleotides match TRBD1. CDR3 size: 15 residues. CDR1 MGHRA and CDR2 YSYEKL come from the germline V gene. Losses at the gene ends were 4 bases for V and 3 bases for J; bases not matched to a gene: 5. The DNA of the CDR3 is TGCGCCAGCAGCCTACTGGGACAGCACACCGGGGAGCTGTTTTTT. As protein: CASSLLGQHTGELFF.

This clone occurred a few times. The chain links TRBV6-4 to TRBJ1-1; D is perhaps TRBD1 (6 bases). This CDR3 has 13 amino acids. Trimming took off 0 bases at V and 11 bases at J, with 13 bases between the two ends. Germline assignment: CDR1 MRHNA and CDR2 SNTAGT. The CDR3 sequence: CASSDSMRGTAFF. DNA for the CDR3: TGTGCCAGCAGTGACTCGATGAGGGGGACGGCTTTCTTT.

J is TRBJ2-7 and V is TRBV13; TRBD1 aligns across 7 bases. The V gene's germline CDR1 is PRHDT and CDR2 FYEKMQ (reference sequence). V shed 5 bases and J 3 bases; nucleotides not matched to a gene: 4. The CDR3 consists of 13 residues. The CDR3 region has the DNA TGTGCCAGCAGCCCGGGACAGCACTACGAGCAGTACTTC. It encodes CASSPGQHYEQYF.

This clone was recorded a few times. The CDR3 is CASSLGTEANEKLFF. CDR3 sequence (DNA): TGTGCCAGCAGCTTAGGAACAGAAGCTAATGAAAAACTGTTTTTT. The rearrangement links TRBV11-2 to TRBJ1-4; D gene uncertain. V was pared by 1 base and J by 3 bases, with 9 bases between. The V gene's germline CDR1 is SGHAT and CDR2 FQNNGV. The CDR3 is made up of 15 amino acids. The whole variable domain, filled in from reference TRBV11-2 and TRBJ1-4, reads EAGVAQSPRYKIIEKRQSVAFWCNPISGHATLYWYQQILGQGPKLLIQFQNNGVVDDSQLPKDRFSAERLKGVDSTLKIQPAKLEDSAVYLCASSLGTEANEKLFFGSGTQLSVL.

The chain links TRBV18 to TRBJ1-1; D is unresolved. Deletions cut 0 bases from V and 0 bases from J, with 17 bases between. Germline CDR1 KGHSH, CDR2 LQKENI. The CDR3 sequence is 18 residues long. The CDR3 DNA follows: TGTGCCAGCTCACCACCGAGCGATTTCATGTGGTTGAACACTGAAGCTTTCTTT. Amino acids: CASSPPSDFMWLNTEAFF. The full variable domain, its missing parts supplied by reference TRBV18 and TRBJ1-1, is NAGVMQNPRHLVRRRGQEARLRCSPMKGHSHVYWYRQLPEEGLKFMVYLQKENIIDESGMPKERFSAEFPKEGPSILRIQQVVRGDSAAYFCASSPPSDFMWLNTEAFFGQGTRLTVV.

The chain combines TRBV11-3 with TRBJ1-1; D not certain. Germline loops: CDR1 SGHNT, CDR2 YENEEA. V was shortened by 2 bases and J by 0 bases, with 10 bases between the two germline ends. This CDR3 has 15 residues. The chain's CDR3 is CASSLMSGMNTEAFF. CDR3 coding DNA: TGTGCCAGCAGCTTAATGTCAGGAATGAACACTGAAGCTTTCTTT.

The V and J genes are TRBV7-3 and TRBJ2-4; 12 bases fit TRBD2. Germline CDR1 and CDR2: SGHTA and FQGTGA. The CDR3 runs to 17 residues. The J segment lost 7 bases and the V segment lost 0 bases, leaving 7 bases of the junction unmatched. CDR3 protein: CASSLTPILAGGNIQYF. CDR3 sequence (DNA): TGTGCCAGCAGCTTAACTCCCATTCTAGCGGGGGGGAACATTCAGTACTTC.

The genes are TRBV29-1 and TRBJ1-2, with 8 bases matching TRBD1. The CDR3 loop spans 17 amino acids. CDR1 and CDR2 (germline): SQVTM, ANQGSEA. After removal of 4 bases from V and 3 bases from J, the junction contained 16 bases not matched to a gene. Written as DNA, the CDR3 is TGCAGCGTTGTTGCCGGGACAGGAGACGGAGCACACTATGGCTACACCTTC. It is translated as CSVVAGTGDGAHYGYTF.